These 16 T cell receptor beta chains were all obtained from the same sample, sequenced in a study of blood T cells in healthy people across ages. Alongside a J-beta primer mix, a sample-barcoded 5' primer served in a second PCR lasting about 7 to 12 cycles. TCRdb independently ran MiXCR on the 5' RACE reads; one entry per CDR3 protein. This sample carries 710,000 or so distinct CDR3 sequences, about a fifth of them seen once, and the ten largest clones take about 20%. The specimen was blood. These receptors were obtained from an older man in good health.

This sequence joins TRBV12-3 or TRBV12-4 and TRBJ2-3, with D possibly matching TRBD2 (6 bases). The CDR3 covers 14 residues. V was cut by 3 bases and J by 6 bases, with 13 bases left in between. CDR3 loop: CASSLASAVDTQYF. The CDR3 DNA reads TGTGCCAGCAGTTTGGCTAGCGCAGTGGATACGCAGTATTTT.

This clonotype turned up a few times. The chain couples TRBV10-3 to TRBJ2-7; D might be TRBD1 or TRBD2, each matching 5 bases. The CDR3 length is 14 residues. CDR1 is ENHRY and CDR2 is SYGVKD in the germline V gene. The V end was cut by 4 bases, the J end by 1 base, with 11 bases between. The CDR3: CAISAGPQSYEQYF. The CDR3 DNA reads TGTGCCATCAGTGCGGGGCCACAATCCTACGAGCAGTACTTC.

This clonotype turned up a few times. The chain joins TRBV29-1 to TRBJ2-1; 8 bases are a match to TRBD2. Germline lookup yields CDR1 SQVTM and CDR2 ANQGSEA. The CDR3 extends over 16 amino acids. Trimming took 4 bases from V and 5 from J; bases not matched to a gene: 13. CDR3 loop: CSVVPVSTSVNNEQFF. The CDR3 DNA reads as TGCAGCGTTGTTCCAGTTTCGACTAGCGTTAACAATGAGCAGTTCTTC.

This clonotype turned up a few times. The chain joins TRBV14 to TRBJ2-4, with a weak D call TRBD1 (6 bases). The V end was cut by 1 base, the J end by 11 bases, with 21 bases between. The CDR3 has 16 residues. From germline, CDR1 is SGHDN and CDR2 FVKESK. CDR3 DNA sequence: TGTGCCAGCAGCCAAGTTACCGGACAGACTCCAAGCGTTCAGTACTTC. Translated, it gives CASSQVTGQTPSVQYF. Full variable domain (rest looked up from reference TRBV14 and TRBJ2-4): EAGVTQFPSHSVIEKGQTVTLRCDPISGHDNLYWYRRVMGKEIKFLLHFVKESKQDESGMPNNRFLAERTGGTYSTLKVQPAELEDSGVYFCASSQVTGQTPSVQYFGAGTRLSVL.

The chain has TRBV9 and TRBJ2-7; 8 nucleotides align to TRBD2. The DNA end lines up better with TRBJ2-1; the J call may be wrong. The CDR3 runs 16 residues. Germline values: CDR1 SGDLS, CDR2 YYNGEE. Here the CDR3 reads CASSRTPGGLVSQQFF. For the CDR3, the DNA is TGTGCCAGCAGCAGAACCCCGGGGGGGCTTGTTTCTCAGCAGTTCTTC.

The chain uses TRBV11-2 and TRBJ2-1, with 10 bases fitting TRBD2. The V segment lost 7 bases and the J segment 3 bases; nucleotides outside the gene matches: 12. Germline-derived CDR1 and CDR2 are SGHAT and FQNNGV. The CDR3 totals 17 residues. CDR3 loop: CASTPGGAGGLYNEQFF. The CDR3 coding sequence is TGTGCCAGCACCCCAGGAGGAGCGGGGGGGCTCTACAATGAGCAGTTCTTC. The entire variable domain, with the rest obtained from reference TRBV11-2 and TRBJ2-1, is as follows: EAGVAQSPRYKIIEKRQSVAFWCNPISGHATLYWYQQILGQGPKLLIQFQNNGVVDDSQLPKDRFSAERLKGVDSTLKIQPAKLEDSAVYLCASTPGGAGGLYNEQFFGPGTRLTVL.

DNA for the CDR3: TGTGCCAGCAGCTATAGACTAGCGGGGTACCCCTACGAGCAGTACTTC. Translation: CASSYRLAGYPYEQYF. The genes are TRBV5-6 and TRBJ2-7; 11 bases align to TRBD2. The V gene's germline CDR1 is SGHDT and CDR2 YYEEEE. With 3 bases clipped from V and 2 bases from J, the junction kept 7 bases outside the gene matches. The CDR3 runs 16 residues.

CDR3 amino acids: CASSRDTGRTEAFF. The CDR3 DNA reads as TGTGCCAGCTCCCGCGATACAGGGCGGACTGAAGCTTTCTTT. This chain joins TRBV18 and TRBJ1-1; weak D call: TRBD1 (6 bases). Germline CDR1 and CDR2: KGHSH and LQKENI. This CDR3 contains 14 residues. V was pared by 6 bases and J by 5 bases, with 16 bases between.

This clonotype was recorded many times. The rearrangement uses TRBV7-8 and TRBJ1-1; weak D call: TRBD1 (5 bases). Trimming took 5 bases from V and 1 from J, leaving 14 bases between them. Germline CDR1 is SGHVS and CDR2 is FQNEAQ. The CDR3 loop spans 15 amino acids. The CDR3 is CASSLEVGANTEAFF. CDR3 DNA sequence: TGTGCCAGCAGCCTAGAGGTCGGGGCGAACACTGAAGCTTTCTTT.

Ten or more counts support this clonotype. The chain is built from TRBV5-6 and TRBJ1-5, with D unclear. The germline gives CDR1 SGHDT, CDR2 YYEEEE. Deletions cut 3 bases from V and 2 bases from J, with 9 bases between. The CDR3 totals 14 residues. As DNA, the CDR3 is TGTGCCAGCAGCTCGAGGGCAGGCAATCAGCCCCAGCATTTT. Its translation: CASSSRAGNQPQHF.

The V and J genes are TRBV2 and TRBJ2-1, with a possible D match to TRBD2 (6 bases). The DNA matches TRBJ2-7 better at its end, which makes the J call doubtful. From germline, CDR1 is SNHLY and CDR2 FYNNEI. This CDR3 spans 15 amino acids. CDR3: CASSQTGLSGYEQYF. CDR3 nucleotides: TGTGCCAGCAGCCAAACGGGACTTTCAGGCTACGAGCAGTACTTC.

The chain links TRBV5-1 to TRBJ1-1; D possibly corresponds to TRBD1 (5 bases). From germline, CDR1 is SGHRS and CDR2 YFSETQ. The length of the CDR3 is 14 residues. Trimming took 3 bases from V and 0 from J, leaving 9 bases between them. The CDR3 spells CASSSDIMNTEAFF. In nucleotides, the CDR3 is TGCGCCAGCAGCTCGGACATCATGAACACTGAAGCTTTCTTT.

The table lists this clonotype with a few counts. This rearrangement joins TRBV20-1 to TRBJ2-6; 8 nucleotides align to TRBD2. V lost 6 bases to trimming and J lost 0 bases; unmatched junction nucleotides: 10. CDR3 length: 17 residues. Germline V gives CDR1 DFQATT, CDR2 SNEGSKA (reference sequence). The CDR3 sequence: CSAPGGVLPSGANVLTF. In DNA form, the CDR3 reads TGCAGTGCCCCGGGGGGGGTTCTCCCCTCTGGGGCCAACGTCCTGACTTTC.

In regard to this clonotype: An end of the junction does not agree with germline; a read error may underlie this. This chain uses TRBV29-1 with TRBJ1-1, with 8 bases that match TRBD1. Germline V gene lookup returns CDR1 SQVTM and CDR2 ANQGSEA. The CDR3 has 13 amino acids. The CDR3 DNA sequence: TGCAGCGCTGGACAGGGCGGGGGCACTGAAGCTTCCTTT. Its protein product is CSAGQGGGTEASF. The variable domain in full, completed from reference TRBV29-1 and TRBJ1-1, reads SAVISQKPSRDICQRGTSLTIQCQVDSQVTMMFWYRQQPGQSLTLIATANQGSEATYESGFVIDKFPISRPNLTFSTLTVSNMSPEDSSIYLCSAGQGGGTEASFGQGTRLTVV.

The rearrangement uses TRBV12-3 or TRBV12-4 and TRBJ1-3; D unclear. This CDR3 comprises 14 residues. Trimming removed 4 bases at V and 0 bases at J, with 7 bases between. The CDR3 DNA sequence: TGTGCCAGCAGTTGGGCAGCCTCTGGAAACACCATATATTTT. Protein sequence: CASSWAASGNTIYF.

The sample holds a few counts of this clonotype. J is TRBJ2-5 and V is TRBV10-3; perhaps TRBD1 as D (6 bases). The germline gives CDR1 ENHRY, CDR2 SYGVKD. The V and J ends lost 6 bases and 2 bases respectively, with 10 bases between them. The CDR3 covers 13 residues. The CDR3 coding sequence is TGTGCCATCAGCGCCGGACAGCAAGAGACCCAGTACTTC. This encodes CAISAGQQETQYF.